The rows below give T cell receptor beta chains drawn from one sample of a study of blood T cell repertoires in COVID-19. Profiling relied on immunoSEQ multiplex PCR, and the TCRdb table lists in-frame clones only, not all of them. The sample lists fewer than 350,000 clones; about 86% were seen once. Sequenced material: peripheral blood. These receptors were taken from a woman aged 55-69 years with active or convalescent COVID-19. CDR3s include the opening cysteine and the closing phenylalanine or tryptophan. D genes are given only for firm matches. Size values are once, few and many counts, or a class for expanded clones, and some rows have none.

abundance: once; v_gene: TRBV24-1; j_gene: TRBJ2-1; d_gene: TRBD1; CDR3aa: CATSDARDRVVNEQFF; CDR3nt: TGTGCCACCAGTGACGCCAGGGACAGGGTTGTTAATGAGCAGTTCTTC
abundance: NA; v_gene: TRBV12-5; j_gene: TRBJ2-1; d_gene: NA; CDR3aa: CASGLPPIGHNEQFF; CDR3nt: TGTGCTAGTGGTTTACCCCCGATTGGCCACAATGAGCAGTTCTTC
abundance: NA; v_gene: TRBV19; j_gene: TRBJ2-5; d_gene: NA; CDR3aa: CASSISEETQYF; CDR3nt: TGTGCCAGTAGTATATCTGAGGAGACCCAGTACTTC
abundance: NA; v_gene: TRBV6-6; j_gene: TRBJ1-5; d_gene: NA; CDR3aa: CASSYTSYSNQPQHF; CDR3nt: TGTGCCAGCAGTTACACTAGTTATAGCAATCAGCCCCAGCATTTT
abundance: NA; v_gene: TRBV5-6; j_gene: TRBJ1-2; d_gene: NA; CDR3aa: CASSFSSIANYGYTF; CDR3nt: TGTGCCAGCAGCTTTTCCTCAATAGCTAACTATGGCTACACCTTC
abundance: NA; v_gene: TRBV9; j_gene: TRBJ2-3; d_gene: NA; CDR3aa: CASSVGTESTDTQYF; CDR3nt: TGTGCCAGCAGCGTAGGAACGGAGAGCACAGATACGCAGTATTTT
abundance: NA; v_gene: TRBV3-1/TRBV3-2; j_gene: TRBJ2-5; d_gene: TRBD2; CDR3aa: CASSQDGATSGGASGETQYF; CDR3nt: TGTGCCAGCAGCCAAGATGGGGCTACTAGCGGGGGGGCCTCGGGAGAGACCCAGTACTTC
abundance: NA; v_gene: TRBV27; j_gene: TRBJ2-5; d_gene: TRBD2; CDR3aa: CASSFRTSGGRLEETQYF; CDR3nt: TGTGCCAGCAGTTTTCGGACTAGCGGGGGGAGGCTTGAAGAGACCCAGTACTTC
abundance: NA; v_gene: TRBV5-4; j_gene: TRBJ1-1; d_gene: NA; CDR3aa: CASSLEGVITNTEAFF; CDR3nt: TGTGCCAGCAGCCTCGAGGGGGTTATTACGAACACTGAAGCTTTCTTT
abundance: NA; v_gene: TRBV9; j_gene: TRBJ2-2; d_gene: TRBD1; CDR3aa: CASSDDRGPNTGELFF; CDR3nt: TGTGCCAGCAGCGATGACAGGGGGCCGAACACCGGGGAGCTGTTTTTT
abundance: few; v_gene: TRBV4-1; j_gene: TRBJ2-7; d_gene: TRBD1; CDR3aa: CASSQPGTATYEQYF; CDR3nt: TGCGCCAGCAGCCAGCCCGGGACAGCCACCTACGAGCAGTACTTC
abundance: once; v_gene: TRBV3-1/TRBV3-2; j_gene: TRBJ2-2; d_gene: TRBD2; CDR3aa: CASGLGAGELFF; CDR3nt: TGTGCCAGCGGACTAGGGGCCGGGGAGCTGTTTTTT
abundance: once; v_gene: TRBV2; j_gene: TRBJ2-3; d_gene: TRBD2; CDR3aa: CASSELAGGPDPVTQYF; CDR3nt: TGTGCCAGCAGTGAACTAGCGGGGGGCCCGGATCCGGTTACGCAGTATTTT
abundance: NA; v_gene: TRBV27; j_gene: TRBJ1-4; d_gene: NA; CDR3aa: CASSLSGEVWEKLFF; CDR3nt: TGTGCCAGCAGTTTATCAGGGGAGGTTTGGGAAAAACTGTTTTTT
abundance: NA; v_gene: TRBV6-5; j_gene: TRBJ2-2; d_gene: TRBD1; CDR3aa: CASRWGQTGTGELFF; CDR3nt: TGTGCCAGCAGGTGGGGACAGACGGGGACCGGGGAGCTGTTTTTT
abundance: NA; v_gene: TRBV11-1; j_gene: TRBJ2-3; d_gene: NA; CDR3aa: CASSPRLRGWDTQYF; CDR3nt: TGTGCCAGCAGCCCGCGACTTAGGGGGTGGGATACGCAGTATTTT
abundance: NA; v_gene: TRBV4-2; j_gene: TRBJ1-4; d_gene: NA; CDR3aa: CASSQDRDRSYEKLFF; CDR3nt: TGTGCCAGCAGCCAAGATAGAGACAGGAGCTATGAAAAACTGTTTTTT